This T cell receptor (beta chain) emerged from a study of shared clonotypes between healthy human individuals. Only in-frame clones appear in the TCRdb table, and some are missing; sequencing was by immunoSEQ multiplex PCR. The profile shows 2 million to 2.5 million clones, roughly 94% of them singletons. The V gene's germline CDR1 is SGHAT and CDR2 FQNNGV. The V and J ends lost 5 bases and 3 bases respectively, with 22 bases between them. There are 17 residues in the CDR3. This clone was observed a single time. This chain uses TRBV11-2 with TRBJ2-5; maybe TRBD1 (5 bases). Sequenced input: naive CD4+ T cells sorted from blood. As to subset: CD45RA+ positively selected. The TCR was taken from a man aged 18 to 29 in good health. The CDR3 nucleotides are TGTGCCAGCAGCCAATGGGGCGAATTGGGGCGCAAAGAGACCCAGTACTTC. It translates to CASSQWGELGRKETQYF.